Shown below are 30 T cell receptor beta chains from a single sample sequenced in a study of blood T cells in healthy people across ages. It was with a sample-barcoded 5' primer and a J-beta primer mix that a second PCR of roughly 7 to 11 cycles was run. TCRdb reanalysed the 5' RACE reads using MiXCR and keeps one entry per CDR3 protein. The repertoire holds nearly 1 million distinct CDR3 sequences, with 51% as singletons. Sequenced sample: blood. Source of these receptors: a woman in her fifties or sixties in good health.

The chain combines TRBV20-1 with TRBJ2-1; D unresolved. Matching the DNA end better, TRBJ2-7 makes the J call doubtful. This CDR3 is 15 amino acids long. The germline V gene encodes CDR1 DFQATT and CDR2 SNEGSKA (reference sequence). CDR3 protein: CSASSWSAAYNGQYF. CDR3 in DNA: TGCAGTGCTAGTTCTTGGAGTGCAGCCTACAATGGGCAGTACTTC.

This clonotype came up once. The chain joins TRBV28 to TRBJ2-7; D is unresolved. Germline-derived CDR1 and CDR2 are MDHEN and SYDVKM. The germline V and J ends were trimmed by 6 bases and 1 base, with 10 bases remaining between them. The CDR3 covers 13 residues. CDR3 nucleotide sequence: TGTGCCAGCAGGAAGATGAGTTCCTACGAGCAGTACTTC. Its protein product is CASRKMSSYEQYF.

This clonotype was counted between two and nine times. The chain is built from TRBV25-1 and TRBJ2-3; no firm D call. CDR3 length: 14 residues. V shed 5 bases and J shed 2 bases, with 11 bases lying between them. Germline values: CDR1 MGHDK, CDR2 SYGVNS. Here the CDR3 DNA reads TGTGCCAGCAGTCCCCGAGTCCCCACAGATACGCAGTATTTT. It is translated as CASSPRVPTDTQYF.

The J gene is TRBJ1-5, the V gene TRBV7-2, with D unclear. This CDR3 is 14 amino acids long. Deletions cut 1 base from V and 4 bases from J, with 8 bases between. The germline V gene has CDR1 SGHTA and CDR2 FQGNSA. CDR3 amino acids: CASSLGHQNQPQHF. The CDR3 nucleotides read TGTGCCAGCAGCTTAGGACACCAGAATCAGCCCCAGCATTTT.

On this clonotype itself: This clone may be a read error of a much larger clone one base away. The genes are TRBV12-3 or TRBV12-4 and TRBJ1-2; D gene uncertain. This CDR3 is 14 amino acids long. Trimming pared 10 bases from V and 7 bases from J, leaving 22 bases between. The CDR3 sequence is CANSRGQRRSGYTF. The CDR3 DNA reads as TGTGCCAACTCCCGCGGCCAGCGAAGGAGTGGCTACACCTTC.

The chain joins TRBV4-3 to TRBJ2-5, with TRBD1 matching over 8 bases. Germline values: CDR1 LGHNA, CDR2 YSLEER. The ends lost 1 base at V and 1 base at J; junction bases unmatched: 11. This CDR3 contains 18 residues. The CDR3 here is CASSQVRQGLGTQETQYF. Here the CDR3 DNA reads TGCGCCAGCAGCCAAGTGAGACAGGGGTTGGGGACCCAAGAGACCCAGTACTTC.

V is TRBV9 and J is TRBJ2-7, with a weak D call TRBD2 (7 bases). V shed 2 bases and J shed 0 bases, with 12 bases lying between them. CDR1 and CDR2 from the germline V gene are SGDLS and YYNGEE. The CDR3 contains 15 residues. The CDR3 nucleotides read TGTGCCAGCAGCGTGGGGGGGCAGAGCTCCTACGAGCAGTACTTC. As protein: CASSVGGQSSYEQYF.

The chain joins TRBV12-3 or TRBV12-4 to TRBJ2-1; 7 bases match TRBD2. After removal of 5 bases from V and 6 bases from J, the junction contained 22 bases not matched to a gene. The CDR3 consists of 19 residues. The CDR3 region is CASSLSYHSGDEVGNEQFF. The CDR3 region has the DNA TGTGCCAGCAGTCTATCATATCACAGCGGGGACGAGGTAGGCAATGAGCAGTTCTTC.

The CDR3 DNA reads TGTGCCAGCAGTTGCGAGGAGTTCGGGGAGCTGTTTTTT. It codes for CASSCEEFGELFF. The rearrangement joins TRBV27 to TRBJ2-2; unclear D gene. The CDR3 runs 13 residues. The V gene's germline CDR1 is MNHEY and CDR2 SMNVEV (reference sequence). V shed 4 bases and J shed 7 bases, with 10 bases lying between them.

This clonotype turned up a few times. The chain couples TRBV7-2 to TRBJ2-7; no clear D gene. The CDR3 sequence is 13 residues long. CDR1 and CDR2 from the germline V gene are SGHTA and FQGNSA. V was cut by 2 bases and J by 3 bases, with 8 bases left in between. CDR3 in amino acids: CASSLTHFYEQYF. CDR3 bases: TGTGCCAGCAGCTTAACACACTTCTACGAGCAGTACTTC.

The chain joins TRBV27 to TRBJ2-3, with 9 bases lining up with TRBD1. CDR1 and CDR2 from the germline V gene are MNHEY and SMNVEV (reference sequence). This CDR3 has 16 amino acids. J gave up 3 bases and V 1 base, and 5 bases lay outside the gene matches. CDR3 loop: CASSLWGTGLTDTQYF. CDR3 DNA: TGTGCCAGCAGTTTATGGGGGACAGGGTTGACAGATACGCAGTATTTT.

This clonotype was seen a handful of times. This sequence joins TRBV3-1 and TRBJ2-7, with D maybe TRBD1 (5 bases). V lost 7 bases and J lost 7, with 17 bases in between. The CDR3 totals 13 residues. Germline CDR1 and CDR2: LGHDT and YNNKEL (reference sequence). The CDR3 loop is CASMGQSPREQYF. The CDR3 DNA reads TGTGCCAGCATGGGGCAGTCCCCGCGGGAGCAGTACTTC.

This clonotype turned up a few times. For the CDR3, the DNA is TGTGCCAGCAGTCTATTTGGGACAGGGGAAAGCGAGCAGTACTTC. It encodes CASSLFGTGESEQYF. V is TRBV6-5 and J is TRBJ2-7, with TRBD1 identical over 10 bases. The V segment lost 5 bases and the J segment 6 bases; nucleotides outside the gene matches: 10. This CDR3 is built from 15 residues. CDR1 and CDR2 (germline): MNHEY, SVGAGI.

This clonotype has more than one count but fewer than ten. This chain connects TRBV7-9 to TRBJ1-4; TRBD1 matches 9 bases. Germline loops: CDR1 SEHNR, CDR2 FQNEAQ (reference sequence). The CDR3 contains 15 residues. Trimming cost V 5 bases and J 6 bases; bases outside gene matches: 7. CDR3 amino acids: CASSPTGGRDEKLFF. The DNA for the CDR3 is TGTGCCAGCAGCCCCACAGGGGGCAGGGATGAAAAACTGTTTTTT.

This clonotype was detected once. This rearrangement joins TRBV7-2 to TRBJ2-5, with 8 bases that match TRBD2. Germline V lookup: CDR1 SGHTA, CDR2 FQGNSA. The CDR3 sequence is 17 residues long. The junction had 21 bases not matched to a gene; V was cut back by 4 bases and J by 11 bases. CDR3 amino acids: CASSSLGGGLKGNEQYF. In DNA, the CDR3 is TGTGCCAGCAGCTCCCTCGGGGGGGGACTCAAGGGGAATGAGCAGTACTTC. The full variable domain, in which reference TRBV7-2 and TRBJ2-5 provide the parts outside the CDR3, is GAGVSQSPSNKVTEKGKDVELRCDPISGHTALYWYRQSLGQGLEFLIYFQGNSAPDKSGLPSDRFSAERTGGSVSTLTIQRTQQEDSAVYLCASSSLGGGLKGNEQYFGPGTRLLVL.

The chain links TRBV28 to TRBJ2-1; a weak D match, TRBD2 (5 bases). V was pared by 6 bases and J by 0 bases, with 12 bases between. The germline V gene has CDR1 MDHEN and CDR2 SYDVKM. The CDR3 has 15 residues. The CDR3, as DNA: TGTGCCAGCAGAGCTAGCTGGAGCTCCTACAATGAGCAGTTCTTC. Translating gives CASRASWSSYNEQFF.

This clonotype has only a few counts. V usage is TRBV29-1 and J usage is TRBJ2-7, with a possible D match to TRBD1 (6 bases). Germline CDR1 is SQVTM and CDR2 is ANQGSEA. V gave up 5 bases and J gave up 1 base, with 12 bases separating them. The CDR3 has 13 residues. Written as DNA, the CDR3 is TGCAGCGTTCGTAGTACAGGGTCCTACGAGCAGTACTTC. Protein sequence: CSVRSTGSYEQYF.

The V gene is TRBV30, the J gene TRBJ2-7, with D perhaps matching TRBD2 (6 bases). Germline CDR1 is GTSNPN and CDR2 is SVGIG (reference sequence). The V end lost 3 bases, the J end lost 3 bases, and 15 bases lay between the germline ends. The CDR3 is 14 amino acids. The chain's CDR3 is CAWRNRDLRYEQYF. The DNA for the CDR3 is TGTGCCTGGAGGAACCGGGACTTGCGCTACGAGCAGTACTTC.

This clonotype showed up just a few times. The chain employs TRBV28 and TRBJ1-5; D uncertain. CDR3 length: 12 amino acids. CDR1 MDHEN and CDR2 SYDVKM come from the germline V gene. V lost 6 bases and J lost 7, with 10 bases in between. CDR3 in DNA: TGTGCCAGCAGCCGGGAGAGGCAGCCCCAGCATTTT. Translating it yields CASSRERQPQHF.

The CDR3 DNA follows: TGTGCCAGTGGGGACACCGTAAACACAGATACGCAGTATTTT. Amino acid sequence: CASGDTVNTDTQYF. This chain uses TRBV6-2 or TRBV6-3 with TRBJ2-3; a weak D match, TRBD1 (6 bases). CDR1 and CDR2 (germline): MNHEY, SVGEGT. This CDR3 comprises 14 residues. Trimming cost V 9 bases and J 2 bases, with 15 bases left between them.

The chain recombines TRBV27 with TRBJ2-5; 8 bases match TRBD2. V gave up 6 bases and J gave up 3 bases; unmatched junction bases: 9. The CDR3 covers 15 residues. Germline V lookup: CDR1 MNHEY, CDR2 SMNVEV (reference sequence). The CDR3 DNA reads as TGTGCCAGCAGATCGTACGGGGGGGGCGAAGAGACCCAGTACTTC. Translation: CASRSYGGGEETQYF.

The DNA of the CDR3 is TGTGCCAGCAGCTCCGGGATCGGGGGAGAGCAGTACTTC. Its translation: CASSSGIGGEQYF. The rearrangement joins TRBV7-2 to TRBJ2-7, with a possible D match to TRBD2 (6 bases). V lost 4 bases and J 7 bases, leaving 14 bases between the germline ends. Germline CDR1 SGHTA, CDR2 FQGNSA. The length of the CDR3 is 13 residues.

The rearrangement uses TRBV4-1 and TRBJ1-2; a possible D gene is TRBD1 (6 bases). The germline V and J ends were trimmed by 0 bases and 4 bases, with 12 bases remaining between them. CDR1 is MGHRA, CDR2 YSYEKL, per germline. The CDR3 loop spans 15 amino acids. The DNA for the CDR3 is TGCGCCAGCAGCCAAGACGTCAACAGGGCCTATGGCTACACCTTC. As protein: CASSQDVNRAYGYTF.

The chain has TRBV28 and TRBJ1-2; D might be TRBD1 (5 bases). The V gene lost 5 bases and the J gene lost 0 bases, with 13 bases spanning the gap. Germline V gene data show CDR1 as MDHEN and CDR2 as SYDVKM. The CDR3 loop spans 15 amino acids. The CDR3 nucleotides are TGTGCCAGCAGTCGGAGACAGAGAGCTAACTATGGCTACACCTTC. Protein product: CASSRRQRANYGYTF.

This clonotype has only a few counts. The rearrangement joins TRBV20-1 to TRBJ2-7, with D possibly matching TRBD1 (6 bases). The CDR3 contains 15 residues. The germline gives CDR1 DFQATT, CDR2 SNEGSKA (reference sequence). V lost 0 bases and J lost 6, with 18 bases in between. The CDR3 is CSARDSAGADSEQYF. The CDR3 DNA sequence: TGCAGTGCTAGAGATAGTGCAGGGGCGGACTCCGAGCAGTACTTC.

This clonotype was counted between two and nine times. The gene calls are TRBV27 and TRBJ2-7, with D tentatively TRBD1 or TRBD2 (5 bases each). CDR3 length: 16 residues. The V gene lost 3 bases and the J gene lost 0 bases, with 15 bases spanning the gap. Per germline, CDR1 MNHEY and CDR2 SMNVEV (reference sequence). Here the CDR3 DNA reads TGTGCCAGCAGTTTTTCTACGGGGCAGGTCTCCTACGAGCAGTACTTC. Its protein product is CASSFSTGQVSYEQYF.

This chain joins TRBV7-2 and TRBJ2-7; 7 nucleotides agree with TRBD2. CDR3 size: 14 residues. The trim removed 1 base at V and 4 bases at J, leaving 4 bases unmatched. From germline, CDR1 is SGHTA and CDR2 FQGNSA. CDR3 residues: CASSLGREFYEQYF. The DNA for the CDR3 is TGTGCCAGCAGCTTAGGGCGGGAGTTTTACGAGCAGTACTTC. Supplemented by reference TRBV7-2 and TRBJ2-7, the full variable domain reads GAGVSQSPSNKVTEKGKDVELRCDPISGHTALYWYRQSLGQGLEFLIYFQGNSAPDKSGLPSDRFSAERTGGSVSTLTIQRTQQEDSAVYLCASSLGREFYEQYFGPGTRLTVT.

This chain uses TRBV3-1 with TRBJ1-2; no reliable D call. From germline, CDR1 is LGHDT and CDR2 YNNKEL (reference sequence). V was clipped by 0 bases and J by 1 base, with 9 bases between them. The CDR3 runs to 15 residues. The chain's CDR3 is CASSQDGLSNYGYTF. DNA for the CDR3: TGTGCCAGCAGCCAAGATGGACTAAGTAACTATGGCTACACCTTC.

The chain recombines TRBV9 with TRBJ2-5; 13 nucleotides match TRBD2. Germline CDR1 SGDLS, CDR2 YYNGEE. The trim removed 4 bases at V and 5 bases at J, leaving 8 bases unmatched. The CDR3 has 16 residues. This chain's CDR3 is CASSKWTSGRVETQYF. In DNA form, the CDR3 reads TGTGCCAGCAGCAAATGGACTAGCGGGAGAGTGGAGACCCAGTACTTC.

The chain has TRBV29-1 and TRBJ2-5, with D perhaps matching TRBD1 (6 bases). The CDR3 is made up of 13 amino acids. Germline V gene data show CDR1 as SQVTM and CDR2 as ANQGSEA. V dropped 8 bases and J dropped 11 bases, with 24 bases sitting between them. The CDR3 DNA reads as TGCAGCCAGGGGACAACCCTTAGCAATGAGCAGTACTTC. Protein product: CSQGTTLSNEQYF.